This T cell receptor (beta chain) is from a study of T cell responses to AZD1222 COVID-19 vaccine. Whole-study findings and limits: CD4 TCRs linked to vaccination spanned spike, dominating at 160-218 and 743-854. An increase in Spike-specific TCR breadth and depth was observed after two AZD1222 doses.

On this clone itself: The antigen is not known.

Sequenced by immunoSEQ multiplex PCR; TCRdb stores in-frame clones only, minus some. The repertoire holds around 99,000 clones, with 70% to 90% as singletons. Trimming cost V 0 bases and J 1 base, with 7 bases left between them. The germline gives CDR1 SGHRS, CDR2 YFSETQ. The CDR3 contains 15 residues. The TCR originated in an adult who received the AZD1222 COVID-19 vaccine. This chain joins TRBV5-1 and TRBJ2-2; perhaps TRBD2 as D (5 bases). Material: peripheral blood, obtained 28 days after the second AZD1222 dose. The CDR3 DNA is TGCGCCAGCAGCTTGGTGGCGGGGAACACCGGGGAGCTGTTTTTT. This codes for CASSLVAGNTGELFF. The full variable domain, its missing parts supplied by reference TRBV5-1 and TRBJ2-2, is KAGVTQTPRYLIKTRGQQVTLSCSPISGHRSVSWYQQTPGQGLQFLFEYFSETQRNKGNFPGRFSGRQFSNSRSEMNVSTLELGDSALYLCASSLVAGNTGELFFGEGSRLTVL.